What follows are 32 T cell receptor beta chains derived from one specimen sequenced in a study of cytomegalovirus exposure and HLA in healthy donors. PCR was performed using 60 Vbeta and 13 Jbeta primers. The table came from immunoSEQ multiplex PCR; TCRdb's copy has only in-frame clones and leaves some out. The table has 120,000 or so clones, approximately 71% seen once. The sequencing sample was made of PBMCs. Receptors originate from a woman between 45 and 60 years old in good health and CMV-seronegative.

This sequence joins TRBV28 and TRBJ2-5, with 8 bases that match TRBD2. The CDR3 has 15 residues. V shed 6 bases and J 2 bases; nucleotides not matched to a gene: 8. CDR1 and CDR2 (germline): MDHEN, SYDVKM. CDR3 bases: TGTGCCAGCAGCCCGACTAGCGAGCAACAAGAGACCCAGTACTTC. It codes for CASSPTSEQQETQYF.

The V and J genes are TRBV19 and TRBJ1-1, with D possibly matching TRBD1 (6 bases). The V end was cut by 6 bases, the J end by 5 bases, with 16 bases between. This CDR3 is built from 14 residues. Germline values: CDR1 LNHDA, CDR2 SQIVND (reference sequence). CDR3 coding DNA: TGTGCCAGTAGCAAACAGGGACGAAGGACTGAAGCTTTCTTT. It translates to CASSKQGRRTEAFF.

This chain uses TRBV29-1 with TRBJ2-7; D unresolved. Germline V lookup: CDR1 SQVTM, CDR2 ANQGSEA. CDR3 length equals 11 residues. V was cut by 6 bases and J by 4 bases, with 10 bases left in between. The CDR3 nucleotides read TGCAGCGTCGGTGAAGCTTACGAGCAGTACTTC. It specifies CSVGEAYEQYF.

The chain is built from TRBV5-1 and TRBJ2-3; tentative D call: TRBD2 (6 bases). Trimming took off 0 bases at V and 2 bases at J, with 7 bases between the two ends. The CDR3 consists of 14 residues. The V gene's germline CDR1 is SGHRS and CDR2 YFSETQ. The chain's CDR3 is CASSLVDYTDTQYF. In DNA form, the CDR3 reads TGCGCCAGCAGCTTGGTGGACTACACAGATACGCAGTATTTT.

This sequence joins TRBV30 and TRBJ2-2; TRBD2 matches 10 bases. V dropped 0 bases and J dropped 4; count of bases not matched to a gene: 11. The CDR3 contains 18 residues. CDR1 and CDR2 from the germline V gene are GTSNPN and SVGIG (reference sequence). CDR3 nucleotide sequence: TGTGCCTGGAGTGTCCCTAGCGGGAGAGCAACCTTCACCGGGGAGCTGTTTTTT. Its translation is CAWSVPSGRATFTGELFF.

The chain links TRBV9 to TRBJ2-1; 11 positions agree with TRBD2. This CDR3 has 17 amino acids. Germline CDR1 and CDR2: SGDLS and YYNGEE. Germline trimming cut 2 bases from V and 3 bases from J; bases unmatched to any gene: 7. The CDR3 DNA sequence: TGTGCCAGCAGCGTCGAACCCCTAGCGGGAGGCTACAATGAGCAGTTCTTC. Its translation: CASSVEPLAGGYNEQFF.

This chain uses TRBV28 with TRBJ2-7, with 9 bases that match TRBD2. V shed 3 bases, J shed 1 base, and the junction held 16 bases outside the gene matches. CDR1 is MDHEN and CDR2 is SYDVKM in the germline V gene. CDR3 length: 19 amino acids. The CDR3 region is CASSFGTSLAGNPSYEQYF. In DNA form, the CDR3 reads TGTGCCAGCAGTTTTGGGACTTCGCTAGCGGGGAACCCGTCCTACGAGCAGTACTTC.

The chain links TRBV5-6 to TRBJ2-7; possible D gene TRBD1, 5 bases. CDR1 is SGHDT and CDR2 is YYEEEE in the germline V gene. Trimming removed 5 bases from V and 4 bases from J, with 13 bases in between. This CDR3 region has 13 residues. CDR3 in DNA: TGTGCCAGCAGTGGGCAGGGTTTGTACGAGCAGTACTTC. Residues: CASSGQGLYEQYF.

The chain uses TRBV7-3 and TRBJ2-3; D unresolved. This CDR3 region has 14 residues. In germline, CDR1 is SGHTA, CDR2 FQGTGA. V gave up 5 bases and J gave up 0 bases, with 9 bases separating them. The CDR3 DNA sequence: TGTGCCAGCAGCCGAGCGACTAGCACAGATACGCAGTATTTT. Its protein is CASSRATSTDTQYF.

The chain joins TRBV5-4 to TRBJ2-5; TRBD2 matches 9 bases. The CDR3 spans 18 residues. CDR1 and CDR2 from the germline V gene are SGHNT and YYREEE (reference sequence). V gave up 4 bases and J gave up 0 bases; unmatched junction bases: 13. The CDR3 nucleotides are TGTGCCAGCAGCCCGCCTTTGCGGGAGGGCCTGTACCAAGAGACCCAGTACTTC. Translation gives CASSPPLREGLYQETQYF.

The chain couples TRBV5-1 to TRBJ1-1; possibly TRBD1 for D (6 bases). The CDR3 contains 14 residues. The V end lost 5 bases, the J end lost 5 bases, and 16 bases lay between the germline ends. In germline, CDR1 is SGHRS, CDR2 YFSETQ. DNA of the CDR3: TGCGCCAGCAGTTACAGGGAGGGAGGAACTGAAGCTTTCTTT. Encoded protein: CASSYREGGTEAFF.

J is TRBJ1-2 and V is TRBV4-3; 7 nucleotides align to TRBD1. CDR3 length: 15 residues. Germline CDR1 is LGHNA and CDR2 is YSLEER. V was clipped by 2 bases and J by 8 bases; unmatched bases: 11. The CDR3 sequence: CASSQNLQGSEGYTF. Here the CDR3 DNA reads TGCGCCAGCAGCCAAAACCTACAGGGGAGTGAGGGCTACACCTTC.

CDR3 nucleotide sequence: TGTGCCAGCAGCTTATGGAGAGCGAACACCGGGGAGCTGTTTTTT. Translating it yields CASSLWRANTGELFF. The chain employs TRBV7-6 and TRBJ2-2, with D hard to call. Trimming pared 2 bases from V and 0 bases from J, leaving 7 bases between. The CDR3 extends over 15 amino acids. The germline V gene has CDR1 SGHVS and CDR2 FNYEAQ.

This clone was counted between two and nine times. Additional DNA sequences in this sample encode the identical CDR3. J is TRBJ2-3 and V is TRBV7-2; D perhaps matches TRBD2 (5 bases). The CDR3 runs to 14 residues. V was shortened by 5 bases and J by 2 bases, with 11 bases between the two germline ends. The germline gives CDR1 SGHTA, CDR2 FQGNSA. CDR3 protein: CASSPGLPTDTQYF. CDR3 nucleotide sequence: TGTGCCAGCAGCCCGGGATTGCCCACAGATACGCAGTATTTT.

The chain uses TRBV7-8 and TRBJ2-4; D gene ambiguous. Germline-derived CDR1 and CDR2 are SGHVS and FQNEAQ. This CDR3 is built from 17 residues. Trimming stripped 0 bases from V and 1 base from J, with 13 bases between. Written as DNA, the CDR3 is TGTGCCAGCAGCTTAGCGCGCAGGTTCGACGCCAAAAACATTCAGTACTTC. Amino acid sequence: CASSLARRFDAKNIQYF. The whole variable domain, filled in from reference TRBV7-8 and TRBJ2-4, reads GAGVSQSPRYKVAKRGQDVALRCDPISGHVSLFWYQQALGQGPEFLTYFQNEAQLDKSGLPSDRFFAERPEGSVSTLKIQRTQQEDSAVYLCASSLARRFDAKNIQYFGAGTRLSVL.

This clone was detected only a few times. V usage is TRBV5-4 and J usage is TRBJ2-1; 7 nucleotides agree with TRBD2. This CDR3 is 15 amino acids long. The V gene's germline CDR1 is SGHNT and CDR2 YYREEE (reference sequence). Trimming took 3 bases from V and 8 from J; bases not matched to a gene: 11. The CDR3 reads CASSSGGSTVDEQFF. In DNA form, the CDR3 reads TGTGCCAGCAGCTCTGGCGGGAGCACTGTCGATGAGCAGTTCTTC.

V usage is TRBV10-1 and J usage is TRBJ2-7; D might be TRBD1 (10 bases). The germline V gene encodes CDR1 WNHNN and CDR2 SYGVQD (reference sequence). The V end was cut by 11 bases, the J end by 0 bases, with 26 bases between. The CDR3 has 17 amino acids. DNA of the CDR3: TGCGCCGTGACAGGGGGCTCACCGGGACTAGCCTCCTACGAGCAGTACTTC. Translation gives CAVTGGSPGLASYEQYF.

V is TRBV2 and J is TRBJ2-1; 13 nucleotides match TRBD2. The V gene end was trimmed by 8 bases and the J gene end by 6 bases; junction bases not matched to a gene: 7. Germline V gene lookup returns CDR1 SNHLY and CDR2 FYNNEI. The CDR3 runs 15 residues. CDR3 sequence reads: CASVRLAGGPNEQFF. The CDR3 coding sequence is TGTGCCAGCGTAAGACTAGCGGGAGGCCCCAATGAGCAGTTCTTC.

The CDR3 spells CASSLVHLAGVYEQYF. The CDR3 region has the DNA TGTGCCAGCAGCTTAGTGCACCTAGCGGGAGTTTACGAGCAGTACTTC. V and J are TRBV7-9 and TRBJ2-7, with TRBD2 matching 10 bases. The CDR3 length is 16 residues. Trimming removed 1 base from V and 4 bases from J; junction bases left unmatched: 7. Germline CDR1 reads SEHNR; CDR2 reads FQNEAQ (reference sequence).

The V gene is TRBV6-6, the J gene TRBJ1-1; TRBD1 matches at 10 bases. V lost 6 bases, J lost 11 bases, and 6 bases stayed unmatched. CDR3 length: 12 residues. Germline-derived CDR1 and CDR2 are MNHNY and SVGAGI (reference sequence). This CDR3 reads CASRTGTGEAFF. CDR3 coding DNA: TGTGCCAGCAGGACCGGGACAGGGGAGGCTTTCTTT.

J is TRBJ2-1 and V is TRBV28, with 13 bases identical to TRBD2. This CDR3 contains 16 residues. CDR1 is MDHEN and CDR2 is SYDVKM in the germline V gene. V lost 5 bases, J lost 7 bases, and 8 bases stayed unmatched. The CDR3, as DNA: TGTGCCAGCAGTGTAACACTAGCGGGAGGGCGGAATGAGCAGTTCTTC. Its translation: CASSVTLAGGRNEQFF.

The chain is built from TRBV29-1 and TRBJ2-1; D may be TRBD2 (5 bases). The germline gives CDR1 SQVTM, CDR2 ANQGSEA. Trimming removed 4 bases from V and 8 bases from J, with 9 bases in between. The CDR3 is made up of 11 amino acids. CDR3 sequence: CSVGLADEQFF. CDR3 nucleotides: TGCAGCGTTGGCCTAGCAGATGAGCAGTTCTTC.

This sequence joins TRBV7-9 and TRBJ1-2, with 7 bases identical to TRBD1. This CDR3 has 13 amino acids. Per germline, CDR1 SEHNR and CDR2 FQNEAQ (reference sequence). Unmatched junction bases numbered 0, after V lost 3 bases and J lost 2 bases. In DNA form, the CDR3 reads TGTGCCAGCAGCTTGGGACAGAACTATGGCTACACCTTC. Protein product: CASSLGQNYGYTF.

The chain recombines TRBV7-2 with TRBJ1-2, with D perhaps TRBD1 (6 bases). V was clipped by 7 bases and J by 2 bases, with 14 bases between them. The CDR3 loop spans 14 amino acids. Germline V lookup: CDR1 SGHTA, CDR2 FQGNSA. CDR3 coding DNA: TGTGCCAGCACCAGGGACAACTCAAACTATGGCTACACCTTC. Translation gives CASTRDNSNYGYTF. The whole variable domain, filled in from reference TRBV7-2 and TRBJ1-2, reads GAGVSQSPSNKVTEKGKDVELRCDPISGHTALYWYRQSLGQGLEFLIYFQGNSAPDKSGLPSDRFSAERTGGSVSTLTIQRTQQEDSAVYLCASTRDNSNYGYTFGSGTRLTVV.

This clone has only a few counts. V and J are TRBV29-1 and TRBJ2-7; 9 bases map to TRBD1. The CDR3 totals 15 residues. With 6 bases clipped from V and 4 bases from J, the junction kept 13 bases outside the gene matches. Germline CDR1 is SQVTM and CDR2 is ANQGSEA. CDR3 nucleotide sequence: TGCAGCGTCCGATTCCGGGACAGGGATCAGTACGAGCAGTACTTC. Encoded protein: CSVRFRDRDQYEQYF.

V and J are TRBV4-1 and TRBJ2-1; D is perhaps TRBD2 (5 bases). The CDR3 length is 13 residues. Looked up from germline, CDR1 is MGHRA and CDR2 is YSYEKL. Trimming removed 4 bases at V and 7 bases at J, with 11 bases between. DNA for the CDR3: TGCGCCAGCAGCCGAACTAGTTCTAATGAGCAGTTCTTC. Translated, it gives CASSRTSSNEQFF.

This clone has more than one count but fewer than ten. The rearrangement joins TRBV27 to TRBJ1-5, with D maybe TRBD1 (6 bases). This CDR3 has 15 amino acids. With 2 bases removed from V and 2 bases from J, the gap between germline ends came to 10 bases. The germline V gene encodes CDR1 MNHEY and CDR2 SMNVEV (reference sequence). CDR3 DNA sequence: TGTGCCAGCAGTTTACGGGGGGCAGGCAATCAGCCCCAGCATTTT. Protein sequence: CASSLRGAGNQPQHF.

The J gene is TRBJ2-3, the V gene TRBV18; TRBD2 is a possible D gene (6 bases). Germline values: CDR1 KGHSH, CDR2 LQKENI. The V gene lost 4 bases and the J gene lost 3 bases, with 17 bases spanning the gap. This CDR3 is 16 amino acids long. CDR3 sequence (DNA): TGTGCCAGCTCACGGAAGAGGTTAGCGGAAACAGATACGCAGTATTTT. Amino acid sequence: CASSRKRLAETDTQYF.

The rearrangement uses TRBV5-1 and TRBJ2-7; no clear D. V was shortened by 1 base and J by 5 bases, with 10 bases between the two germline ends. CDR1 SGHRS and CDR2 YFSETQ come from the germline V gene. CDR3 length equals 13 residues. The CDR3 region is CASSLPTRDEQYF. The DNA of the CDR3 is TGCGCCAGCAGCTTGCCGACTCGAGACGAGCAGTACTTC.

The CDR3 DNA reads TGTGCCAGCAGCCCCCCGAGCACAGATACGCAGTATTTT. It encodes CASSPPSTDTQYF. This chain uses TRBV7-3 with TRBJ2-3, with D uncertain. The CDR3 has 13 residues. V was cut by 5 bases and J by 0 bases, with 6 bases left in between. Germline V gene data show CDR1 as SGHTA and CDR2 as FQGTGA.

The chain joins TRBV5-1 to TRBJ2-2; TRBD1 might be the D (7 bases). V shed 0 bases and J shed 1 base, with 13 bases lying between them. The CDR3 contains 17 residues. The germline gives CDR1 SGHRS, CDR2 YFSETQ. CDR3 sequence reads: CASSLVHQGGNTGELFF. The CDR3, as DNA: TGCGCCAGCAGCTTGGTGCATCAGGGGGGGAACACCGGGGAGCTGTTTTTT.

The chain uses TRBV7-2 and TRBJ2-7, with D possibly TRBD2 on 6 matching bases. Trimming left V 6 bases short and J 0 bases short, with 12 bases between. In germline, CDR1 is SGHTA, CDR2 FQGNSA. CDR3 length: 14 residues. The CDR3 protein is CASRVAVSSYEQYF. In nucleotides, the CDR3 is TGTGCCAGCAGGGTAGCGGTGAGCTCCTACGAGCAGTACTTC. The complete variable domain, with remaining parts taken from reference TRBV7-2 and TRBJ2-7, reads GAGVSQSPSNKVTEKGKDVELRCDPISGHTALYWYRQSLGQGLEFLIYFQGNSAPDKSGLPSDRFSAERTGGSVSTLTIQRTQQEDSAVYLCASRVAVSSYEQYFGPGTRLTVT.